These T cell receptor beta chains were read from a single sample in a study of cytomegalovirus exposure and HLA in healthy donors. Some clones are missing from TCRdb's copy, which holds only in-frame ones; the method was immunoSEQ multiplex PCR. The repertoire holds roughly 120,000 clones, with roughly 15% as singletons. The specimen was PBMCs. These receptors all stem from a woman aged 18-30 years in good health and CMV-seronegative. CDR3s include the opening cysteine and the closing phenylalanine or tryptophan. The D gene is left open where the match is weak. Part of the rows lack a size; the others show once, few, many or a class for expanded clones.

D gene	clone size	V gene	J gene	CDR3 DNA	CDR3 protein
NA	NA	TRBV5-3	TRBJ1-4	TGTGCCAGAAGCTTAGGACCTAGCCGAGAAAAACTGTTTTTT	CARSLGPSREKLFF
NA	few	TRBV30	TRBJ2-7	TGTGCCTGGAGGGGGAGGACGGAGCAGTACTTC	CAWRGRTEQYF
TRBD2	few	TRBV2	TRBJ2-1	TGTGCCAGCAGCCTTACGGGACTAGCGGTCTTGGAGCAGTTCTTC	CASSLTGLAVLEQFF
TRBD2	few	TRBV7-9	TRBJ2-2	TGTGCCAGCAACGTAGCGGGAGGGGACACCGGGGAGCTGTTTTTT	CASNVAGGDTGELFF
NA	few	TRBV6-5	TRBJ1-6	TGTGCCAGCAGTTACTCGGACGGCGGGGAACTACCCCTCCACTTT	CASSYSDGGELPLHF
TRBD1	NA	TRBV10-3	TRBJ2-7	TGTGCCATCAGTGCGCTGGGACAGGGTTACGAGCAGTACTTC	CAISALGQGYEQYF
NA	few	TRBV7-9	TRBJ1-1	TGTGCCAGCAGCCCTACCGGGGGGAGACCATGGGCTTTCTTT	CASSPTGGRPWAFF
NA	NA	TRBV6-1	TRBJ1-2	TGTGCCAGCAGTGCACGAGAGGACTATGGCTACACCTTC	CASSAREDYGYTF
TRBD1	NA	TRBV29-1	TRBJ2-5	TGCAGCGTGGGCACAGGGGGCAGGGAGACCCAGTACTTC	CSVGTGGRETQYF
NA	NA	TRBV28	TRBJ2-7	TGTGCCAGCAGCTCAATCGCAGCGGGCAACGAGCAGTACTTC	CASSSIAAGNEQYF
NA	NA	TRBV4-3	TRBJ1-6	TGCGCCAGCAGCCGCAACAGGGACACCTATAATTCACCCCTCCACTTT	CASSRNRDTYNSPLHF
TRBD2	few	TRBV6-1	TRBJ2-3	TGTGCCAGCACCGAAGCGGGGGGTGGGAGGGGAGATACGCAGTATTTT	CASTEAGGGRGDTQYF
TRBD1	few	TRBV19	TRBJ1-5	TGTGCCAGTAGTATAACCTGGGGACAGGGCAATCAGCCCCAGCATTTT	CASSITWGQGNQPQHF
TRBD1	NA	TRBV10-1	TRBJ2-4	TGCGCCAGCAGTGAGTCCCCTCCGGGACAGGGAACCAAAAACATTCAGTACTTC	CASSESPPGQGTKNIQYF
NA	few	TRBV19	TRBJ2-2	TGTGCCAGTAGTAGACTCCAGGGCGCGAACACCGGGGAGCTGTTTTTT	CASSRLQGANTGELFF
TRBD2	few	TRBV7-8	TRBJ2-7	TGTGCCAGCAGCGCTAGCGGGGGCGCGACCTACGAGCAGTACTTC	CASSASGGATYEQYF
NA	NA	TRBV5-1	TRBJ2-2	TGCGCCAGCGGCAGGGTCACCGGGGAGCTGTTTTTT	CASGRVTGELFF
NA	NA	TRBV5-4	TRBJ2-7	TGTGCCAGCAGTTCTGACAACTACGAGCAGTACTTC	CASSSDNYEQYF